The present T cell receptor beta chain was sequenced within a study of cytomegalovirus exposure and HLA in healthy donors. Study-level background: An earlier analysis identified 120 million or so unique TCR beta sequences in approximately 190 million T cells.

This CDR3 comprises 16 residues. Per the germline V gene, CDR1 is MNHNS and CDR2 is SASEGT. V was pared by 2 bases and J by 4 bases, with 4 bases of the junction left unmatched. This clone came up a few times. The PCR used 60 Vbeta and 13 Jbeta primers. TCRdb keeps only in-frame clones here, not all; method: immunoSEQ multiplex PCR. The sample records around 130,000 clones, 70% to 85% being singletons. The sample consisted of PBMCs. This TCR was recovered from a boy between 2 and 10 years old in good health and CMV-seronegative. V gene TRBV6-1 combines with J gene TRBJ2-3; 12 bases match TRBD2. The CDR3 DNA is TGTGCCAGCAGTGAACAACTAGCGGGAGGCTCAGATACGCAGTATTTT. It is translated as CASSEQLAGGSDTQYF.